Shown below are 6 T cell receptor beta chains from a single sample sequenced in a study of cytomegalovirus exposure and HLA in healthy donors. This PCR relied on a set of 60 Vbeta primers and 13 Jbeta primers. Using immunoSEQ multiplex PCR, the repertoire was profiled, and TCRdb retains in-frame clones only, with some absent. The table lists 230,000 or so clones, about 93% of them singletons. What was sequenced was PBMCs. Every receptor here comes from a girl aged 2-10 years in good health and CMV-seronegative.

V is TRBV5-1 and J is TRBJ1-1; TRBD1 might be the D (6 bases). The CDR3 length is 16 residues. Deletions cut 4 bases from V and 1 base from J, with 17 bases between. Germline V lookup: CDR1 SGHRS, CDR2 YFSETQ. The CDR3 loop reads CASSPVAGTTNTEAFF. CDR3 bases: TGCGCCAGCAGCCCCGTTGCCGGGACAACGAACACTGAAGCTTTCTTT.

The chain carries TRBV27 and TRBJ1-2; 8 positions match TRBD1. With 0 bases clipped from V and 0 bases from J, the junction kept 18 bases outside the gene matches. Germline-derived CDR1 and CDR2 are MNHEY and SMNVEV (reference sequence). The CDR3 contains 21 residues. The CDR3 sequence: CASSLSYSLAGTGGANYGYTF. The CDR3, as DNA: TGTGCCAGCAGTTTATCGTACTCCTTGGCCGGAACAGGGGGAGCTAACTATGGCTACACCTTC.

This clone appeared a single time. J is TRBJ1-2 and V is TRBV20-1, with D possibly matching TRBD1 (5 bases). The CDR3 is 11 amino acids. The V gene's germline CDR1 is DFQATT and CDR2 SNEGSKA (reference sequence). The V gene lost 7 bases and the J gene lost 4 bases, with 10 bases spanning the gap. CDR3 DNA: TGCAGTGGCCTGGGGGGCTATGGCTACACCTTC. Its translation: CSGLGGYGYTF.

This clone is a singleton in its sample. J is TRBJ1-1 and V is TRBV18, with D possibly matching TRBD1 (5 bases). The CDR3 is 14 residues long. The V end lost 2 bases, the J end lost 6 bases, and 13 bases lay between the germline ends. The germline V gene has CDR1 KGHSH and CDR2 LQKENI. The CDR3 protein is CASSPAVRVAEAFF. In DNA, the CDR3 is TGTGCCAGCTCACCAGCGGTCAGGGTTGCTGAAGCTTTCTTT.

This chain uses TRBV6-5 with TRBJ1-5; D gene uncertain. Trimming took 5 bases from V and 0 from J, leaving 8 bases between them. CDR3 length: 14 amino acids. CDR1 MNHEY and CDR2 SVGAGI come from the germline V gene. CDR3 nucleotides: TGTGCCAGCAGTCCTCGAGGTAGCAATCAGCCCCAGCATTTT. This gives the protein CASSPRGSNQPQHF.

V gene TRBV29-1 combines with J gene TRBJ2-5; 8 nucleotides match TRBD2. CDR1 and CDR2 from the germline V gene are SQVTM and ANQGSEA. V lost 7 bases to trimming and J lost 4 bases; unmatched junction nucleotides: 17. The length of the CDR3 is 16 residues. The CDR3 loop is CSGTLFTGGPRETQYF. CDR3 coding DNA: TGCAGCGGTACTCTCTTTACGGGGGGGCCCCGAGAGACCCAGTACTTC.